This T cell receptor beta chain was sequenced in a study of identifying expanded T cells in peripheral blood. Study-wide results and caveats: Variance in clone template counts between approximately two-week samples significantly increased with total template count across all healthy donors.

On this clone: Its antigen remains unidentified.

Sequencing used immunoSEQ multiplex PCR; TCRdb keeps in-frame clones, though not all of them. The sample records more than 75,000 clones, about 86% being singletons. CDR1 and CDR2 (germline): KGHSH, LQKENI. V gave up 6 bases and J gave up 3 bases; unmatched junction bases: 6. This CDR3 spans 15 amino acids. V and J are TRBV18 and TRBJ2-2; 8 bases align to TRBD1. Sequenced: blood. This TCR came from a person aged 18 to 70 in good health. The CDR3 sequence: CASSSDRVHTGELFF. The DNA of the CDR3 is TGTGCCAGCTCGTCGGACAGGGTCCACACCGGGGAGCTGTTTTTT.